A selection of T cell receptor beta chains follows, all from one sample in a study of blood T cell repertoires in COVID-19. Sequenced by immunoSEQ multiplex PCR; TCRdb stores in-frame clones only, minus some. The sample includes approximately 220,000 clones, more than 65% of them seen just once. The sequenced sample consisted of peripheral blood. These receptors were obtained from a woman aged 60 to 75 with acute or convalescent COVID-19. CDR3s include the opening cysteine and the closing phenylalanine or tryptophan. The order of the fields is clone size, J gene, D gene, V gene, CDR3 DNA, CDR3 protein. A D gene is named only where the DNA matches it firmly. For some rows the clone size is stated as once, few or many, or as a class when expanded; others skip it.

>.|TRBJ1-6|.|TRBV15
TGTGCCACCAGCAGAGATTACGGGGGGCGACCCCTCCACTTT
CATSRDYGGRPLHF
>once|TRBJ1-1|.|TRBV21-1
TGTGCCAGCAGCAAAGTGGGACAGAACACTGAAGCTTTCTTT
CASSKVGQNTEAFF
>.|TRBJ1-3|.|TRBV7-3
TGTGCCAGCAGCTCCGGACAGGGAAACACCATATATTTT
CASSSGQGNTIYF
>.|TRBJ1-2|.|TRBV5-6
TGTGCCAGCAGCTTGGTTTCGGGAGGGAAAGGGGGCTACACCTTC
CASSLVSGGKGGYTF
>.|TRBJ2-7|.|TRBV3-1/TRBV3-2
TGTGCCAGCAGCCAAGTACGGTACGAGCAGTACTTC
CASSQVRYEQYF
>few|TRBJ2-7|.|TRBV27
TGTGCCAGCAGTTTTATCGCGACGGCAGGGTCCTACGAGCAGTACTTC
CASSFIATAGSYEQYF
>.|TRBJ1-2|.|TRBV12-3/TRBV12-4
TGTGCCAGCAGAGGTGCGATAGGGGCTGGCTACACCTTC
CASRGAIGAGYTF
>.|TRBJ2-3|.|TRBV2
TGTGCCAGCAGAACAGAAGGACTTTTCACAGATACGCAGTATTTT
CASRTEGLFTDTQYF
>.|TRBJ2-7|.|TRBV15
TGTGCCACCAGCAGGGAGGGCGGTCCCTACGAGCAGTACTTC
CATSREGGPYEQYF
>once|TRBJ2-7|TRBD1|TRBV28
TGTGCCAGCAGGGCCACAGGGGGCACCTACGAGCAGTACTTC
CASRATGGTYEQYF
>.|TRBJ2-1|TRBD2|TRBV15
TGTGCCACCAGCAGAGCGATACAATCTAGCGGGGGGGTGAATGAGCAGTTCTTC
CATSRAIQSSGGVNEQFF
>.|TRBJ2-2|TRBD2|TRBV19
TGTGCCAGTAGTACAGGGACTAGCGGGGGCAACACCGGGGAGCTGTTTTTT
CASSTGTSGGNTGELFF
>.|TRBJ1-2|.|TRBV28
TGTGCCAGCACGCCTGGGGGGGGGCTTGTTGGCTACACCTTC
CASTPGGGLVGYTF
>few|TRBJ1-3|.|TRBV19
TGTGCCAGTAGTATTGTCGGAGACACCATATATTTT
CASSIVGDTIYF
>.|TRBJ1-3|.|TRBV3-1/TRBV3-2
TGTGCCAGCAGCCAAGTAGCAGGGGCCTCTGGAAACACCATATATTTT
CASSQVAGASGNTIYF
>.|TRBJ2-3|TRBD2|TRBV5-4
TGTGCCAGCAGCTTGGGGCGGGGGGGAATCACAGATACGCAGTATTTT
CASSLGRGGITDTQYF
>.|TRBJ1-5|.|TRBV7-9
TGTGCCAGCAGCTTAAAATTAGATCAGCCCCAGCATTTT
CASSLKLDQPQHF
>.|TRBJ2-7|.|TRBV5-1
TGCGCCAGCAGCGAGAGGCCTACCTACGAGCAGTACTTC
CASSERPTYEQYF
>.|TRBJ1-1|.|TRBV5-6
TGTGCCAGCAGCTTTATAACAGGCCGCTCCACTGAAGCTTTCTTT
CASSFITGRSTEAFF
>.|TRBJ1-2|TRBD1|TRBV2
TGTGCCAGCAGTCGCTCGGGACAGCCGGATTACTATGGCTACACCTTC
CASSRSGQPDYYGYTF
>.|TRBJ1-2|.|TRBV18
TGTGCCAGCTCAACTACAGGCAACTATGGCTACACCTTC
CASSTTGNYGYTF
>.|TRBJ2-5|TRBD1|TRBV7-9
TGTGCCAGCAGCTTCCAGGGACAGAACCAAGAGACCCAGTACTTC
CASSFQGQNQETQYF
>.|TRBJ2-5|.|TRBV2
TGTGCCAGCAGAAGGGACAAGGTGGAGACCCAGTACTTC
CASRRDKVETQYF
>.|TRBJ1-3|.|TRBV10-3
TGTGCCATCAGAGCGTCTGGAAACACCATATATTTT
CAIRASGNTIYF
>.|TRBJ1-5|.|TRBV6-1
TGTGCCAGCAGTGAATTCCAGGACTGGCCCCAGCATTTT
CASSEFQDWPQHF
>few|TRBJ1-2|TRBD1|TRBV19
TGTGCCAGTGGACAGGGGCTTGGCGGCTACACCTTC
CASGQGLGGYTF
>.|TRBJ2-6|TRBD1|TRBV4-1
TGCGCCAGCAGCTGGGGACAGGGTTACTCTGGGGCCAACGTCCTGACTTTC
CASSWGQGYSGANVLTF
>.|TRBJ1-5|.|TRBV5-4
TGTGCCAGCAGCTGGGGCGGGGAGATTAGCAATCAGCCCCAGCATTTT
CASSWGGEISNQPQHF
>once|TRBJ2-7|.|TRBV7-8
TGTGCCAGCAGCCCAGATTACGAGCAGTACTTC
CASSPDYEQYF
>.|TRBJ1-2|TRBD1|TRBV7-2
TGTGCCAGCAGCCCCTCCCTACAGGGGGCTACTGGCTACACCTTC
CASSPSLQGATGYTF
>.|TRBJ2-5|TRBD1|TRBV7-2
TGTGCCAGCAGTGCCAGGGGGATCGGGGAGACCCAGTACTTC
CASSARGIGETQYF
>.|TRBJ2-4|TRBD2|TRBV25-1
TGTGCCAGCAGCGGGGGGGCTATGTCCGCCAAAAACATTCAGTACTTC
CASSGGAMSAKNIQYF
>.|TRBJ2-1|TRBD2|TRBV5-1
TGCGCCAGCAGCTCCGGACTAGCCAACTACAATGAGCAGTTCTTC
CASSSGLANYNEQFF
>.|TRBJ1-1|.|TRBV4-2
TGTGCCAGCAGCCAATGGGAGGGAAACACTGAAGCTTTCTTT
CASSQWEGNTEAFF
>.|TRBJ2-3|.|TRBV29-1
TGCAGCGTTGACCGAGTACTCACAGATACGCAGTATTTT
CSVDRVLTDTQYF
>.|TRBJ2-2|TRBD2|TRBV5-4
TGTGCCAGCAGCTTGGCGGCTAGCGGGGGGGTCAAGGAGCTGTTTTTT
CASSLAASGGVKELFF
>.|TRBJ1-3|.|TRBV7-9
TGTGCCAGCAGCTTACGCAGCTCTGGAAACACCATATATTTT
CASSLRSSGNTIYF